A single sample is the source of the 30 T cell receptor beta chains below, sequenced in a study of blood T cell repertoires in COVID-19. Data came from immunoSEQ multiplex PCR; TCRdb stores just in-frame clones and leaves some out. The profile shows about 350,000 clones, approximately 89% of them singletons. Sequencing was done on a sample of peripheral blood. The receptors come from an older woman with COVID-19, enrolled during active disease.

This sequence joins TRBV19 and TRBJ1-3, with D unclear. Germline V gene data show CDR1 as LNHDA and CDR2 as SQIVND (reference sequence). Trimming cost V 6 bases and J 2 bases, with 14 bases left between them. The CDR3 consists of 15 residues. The CDR3 DNA reads TGTGCCAGTAGCCCCTCGGGTGAACCTGGAAACACCATATATTTT. It codes for CASSPSGEPGNTIYF.

The rearrangement links TRBV5-1 to TRBJ2-7, with 16 bases fitting TRBD2. This CDR3 is 16 amino acids long. Looked up from germline, CDR1 is SGHRS and CDR2 is YFSETQ. V shed 2 bases and J 8 bases; nucleotides not matched to a gene: 7. The CDR3 DNA reads TGCGCCAGCAGCTTCGATTCGGGACTAGCGGGGGGGAAGCAGTACTTC. Its protein is CASSFDSGLAGGKQYF.

The rearrangement links TRBV5-6 to TRBJ2-7; a possible D gene is TRBD1 (6 bases). The V and J ends lost 1 base and 4 bases respectively, with 12 bases between them. This CDR3 contains 14 residues. The germline gives CDR1 SGHDT, CDR2 YYEEEE. The CDR3 region is CASSLYQGLYEQYF. The CDR3 region has the DNA TGTGCCAGCAGCTTGTACCAGGGGCTGTACGAGCAGTACTTC.

The gene calls are TRBV10-1 and TRBJ2-1, with D hard to call. Germline CDR1 reads WNHNN; CDR2 reads SYGVQD (reference sequence). The CDR3 contains 12 residues. Trimming cost V 5 bases and J 5 bases, with 7 bases left between them. The DNA for the CDR3 is TGCGCCAGCAGTCCTCTACACAATGAGCAGTTCTTC. It is translated as CASSPLHNEQFF.

The CDR3: CASSLGGVDGSYTF. The CDR3 DNA follows: TGTGCCAGCAGCTTAGGGGGGGTGGACGGGAGCTACACCTTC. The chain carries TRBV7-6 and TRBJ1-2, with a tentative D call TRBD1 (5 bases). This CDR3 has 14 amino acids. V was clipped by 1 base and J by 9 bases, with 15 bases between them. Germline CDR1 SGHVS, CDR2 FNYEAQ.

This rearrangement joins TRBV6-5 to TRBJ2-7; maybe TRBD1 (5 bases). Germline loops: CDR1 MNHEY, CDR2 SVGAGI. Deletions cut 0 bases from V and 5 bases from J, with 14 bases between. The CDR3 has 15 residues. CDR3 DNA sequence: TGTGCCAGCAGTTACTCGAGTTCAGGGATTCACGAGCAGTACTTC. It translates to CASSYSSSGIHEQYF.

The chain carries TRBV10-3 and TRBJ1-1; the D is unclear. Germline CDR1 is ENHRY and CDR2 is SYGVKD. This CDR3 contains 11 residues. V lost 10 bases, J lost 4 bases, and 10 bases lay in between. The CDR3, as DNA: TGTGCCAGCGGTCGGGGCACTGAAGCTTTCTTT. Its translation: CASGRGTEAFF.

In this sample, this clone turned up once. The chain links TRBV7-3 to TRBJ1-1, with D perhaps TRBD1 (6 bases). In germline, CDR1 is SGHTA, CDR2 FQGTGA. Trimming cost V 5 bases and J 0 bases, with 16 bases left between them. The CDR3 sequence is 16 residues long. The CDR3 loop is CASSPLGGTMNTEAFF. Written as DNA, the CDR3 is TGTGCCAGCAGCCCCCTAGGGGGAACTATGAACACTGAAGCTTTCTTT. Together with reference TRBV7-3 and TRBJ1-1, the CDR3 gives the full variable domain: GAGVSQTPSNKVTEKGKYVELRCDPISGHTALYWYRQSLGQGPEFLIYFQGTGAADDSGLPNDRFFAVRPEGSVSTLKIQRTERGDSAVYLCASSPLGGTMNTEAFFGQGTRLTVV.

This rearrangement joins TRBV3-1 (or the pseudogene TRBV3-2) to TRBJ1-3; no firm D call. The V and J ends lost 1 base and 2 bases respectively, with 6 bases between them. The CDR3 runs to 14 residues. The V gene's germline CDR1 is LGHDT and CDR2 YNNKEL (reference sequence). The CDR3 sequence is CASSQAGAGNTIYF. The DNA for the CDR3 is TGTGCCAGCAGCCAAGCGGGAGCTGGAAACACCATATATTTT.

Concerning this clone: Other DNA sequences in this sample translate to the same CDR3. V gene TRBV18 combines with J gene TRBJ1-6; 7 bases fit TRBD1. The CDR3 length is 16 residues. The J segment lost 7 bases and the V segment lost 0 bases, leaving 6 bases of the junction unmatched. Looked up from germline, CDR1 is KGHSH and CDR2 is LQKENI. The CDR3, as DNA: TGTGCCAGCTCACCACCACGACAGGGAGCGAATTCACCCCTCCACTTT. It specifies CASSPPRQGANSPLHF.

CDR3 amino acids: CASSPNSGASYNEQFF. The DNA for the CDR3 is TGTGCCAGCAGCCCCAACAGCGGGGCTTCCTACAATGAGCAGTTCTTC. The V and J genes are TRBV11-3 and TRBJ2-1; 7 nucleotides match TRBD2. After removal of 5 bases from V and 1 base from J, the junction contained 8 bases not matched to a gene. The germline V gene encodes CDR1 SGHNT and CDR2 YENEEA. The CDR3 consists of 16 residues.

CDR3 sequence reads: CASKADRGNSPLHF. The CDR3 nucleotides read TGTGCCAGCAAGGCTGACAGGGGAAATTCACCCCTCCACTTT. The chain joins TRBV28 to TRBJ1-6; 8 positions agree with TRBD1. Germline V gives CDR1 MDHEN, CDR2 SYDVKM. This CDR3 is 14 amino acids long. V was clipped by 7 bases and J by 7 bases; unmatched bases: 6.

The gene calls are TRBV27 and TRBJ1-1, with TRBD1 matching 8 bases. Trimming took 2 bases from V and 2 from J; bases not matched to a gene: 4. Germline lookup yields CDR1 MNHEY and CDR2 SMNVEV (reference sequence). This CDR3 region has 15 residues. Written as DNA, the CDR3 is TGTGCCAGCAGTTTAGCAGGGGGCGTCAACACTGAAGCTTTCTTT. Its translation is CASSLAGGVNTEAFF.

In this sample, this clone turned up a few times. This rearrangement joins TRBV6-1 to TRBJ2-7; D unresolved. The CDR3 contains 12 residues. The V gene lost 2 bases and the J gene lost 3 bases, with 5 bases spanning the gap. CDR1 is MNHNS and CDR2 is SASEGT in the germline V gene. CDR3 residues: CASSENFYEQYF. In DNA, the CDR3 is TGTGCCAGCAGTGAAAACTTCTACGAGCAGTACTTC.

The V and J genes are TRBV3-1 (or the pseudogene TRBV3-2) and TRBJ2-3; tentatively, D is TRBD2 (7 bases). Germline loops: CDR1 LGHDT, CDR2 YNNKEL (reference sequence). CDR3 length: 14 amino acids. V was shortened by 4 bases and J by 5 bases, with 13 bases between the two germline ends. The DNA for the CDR3 is TGTGCCAGCAGCCCCCGAAGGGGGGGAGATACGCAGTATTTT. Its protein is CASSPRRGGDTQYF.

The genes are TRBV29-1 and TRBJ2-7; 7 positions match TRBD1. Germline loops: CDR1 SQVTM, CDR2 ANQGSEA. J was trimmed by 7 bases and V by 7 bases; bases with no gene match: 16. CDR3 length: 14 amino acids. The CDR3 DNA follows: TGCAGCGCCTTAGGGGGCCACCCGGGTGGGGAGCAGTACTTC. Amino acid sequence: CSALGGHPGGEQYF.

The chain has TRBV28 and TRBJ1-5; weak D call: TRBD1 (6 bases). Germline CDR1 is MDHEN and CDR2 is SYDVKM. This CDR3 region has 15 residues. Trimming removed 3 bases at V and 4 bases at J, with 13 bases between. The CDR3 is CASSFLGGMNQPQHF. The CDR3 nucleotides are TGTGCCAGCAGTTTTCTTGGGGGCATGAATCAGCCCCAGCATTTT.

The rearrangement joins TRBV9 to TRBJ1-1; a possible D gene is TRBD1 (6 bases). Germline V gene sequence: CDR1 SGDLS, CDR2 YYNGEE. V lost 3 bases and J 0 bases, leaving 24 bases between the germline ends. This CDR3 spans 19 amino acids. The CDR3 is CASSGRPTGYFGVNTEAFF. In DNA, the CDR3 is TGTGCCAGCAGCGGGAGACCCACAGGGTATTTCGGTGTGAACACTGAAGCTTTCTTT.

The V and J genes are TRBV28 and TRBJ1-6; 9 bases are a match to TRBD1. This CDR3 spans 16 amino acids. After removal of 6 bases from V and 3 bases from J, the junction contained 6 bases not matched to a gene. CDR1 is MDHEN, CDR2 SYDVKM, per germline. Here the CDR3 DNA reads TGTGCCAGCAGATCCGGGACAGGGCTCTATAATTCACCCCTCCACTTT. The encoded protein is CASRSGTGLYNSPLHF.

The chain couples TRBV28 to TRBJ1-1, with D tentatively TRBD1 (5 bases). Per the germline V gene, CDR1 is MDHEN and CDR2 is SYDVKM. V lost 3 bases to trimming and J lost 4 bases, with 9 bases between them. The CDR3 has 13 amino acids. CDR3 nucleotides: TGTGCCAGCAGTTTGGGGCTTCCCACTGAAGCTTTCTTT. This encodes CASSLGLPTEAFF.

The rearrangement uses TRBV5-1 and TRBJ1-2; TRBD1 matches 7 bases. This CDR3 comprises 15 residues. V was pared by 5 bases and J by 0 bases, with 7 bases of the junction left unmatched. Looked up from germline, CDR1 is SGHRS and CDR2 is YFSETQ. In DNA form, the CDR3 reads TGCGCCAGCAGTCCGGGGACAGCTGCTAACTATGGCTACACCTTC. This gives the protein CASSPGTAANYGYTF. The variable domain in full, with the rest retrieved from reference TRBV5-1 and TRBJ1-2, is KAGVTQTPRYLIKTRGQQVTLSCSPISGHRSVSWYQQTPGQGLQFLFEYFSETQRNKGNFPGRFSGRQFSNSRSEMNVSTLELGDSALYLCASSPGTAANYGYTFGSGTRLTVV.

The V gene is TRBV5-5, the J gene TRBJ1-5, with D uncertain. V gave up 0 bases and J gave up 6 bases, with 13 bases separating them. CDR1 and CDR2 (germline): SGHKS, YYEKEE (reference sequence). The CDR3 totals 15 residues. The CDR3 DNA sequence: TGTGCCAGCAGCTTGGACAGTGGCGTGGCTCAGCCCCAGCATTTT. Its protein product is CASSLDSGVAQPQHF.

This clone has a single count. This chain links TRBV4-1 with TRBJ1-4, with D hard to call. Per the germline V gene, CDR1 is MGHRA and CDR2 is YSYEKL. Trimming stripped 0 bases from V and 3 bases from J, with 14 bases between. The CDR3 extends over 17 amino acids. CDR3 DNA sequence: TGCGCCAGCAGCCAAGATCCCATGCGGAGAGCTAATGAAAAACTGTTTTTT. This sequence encodes CASSQDPMRRANEKLFF.

The CDR3 here is CASRETGAGISGYTF. The CDR3 DNA reads as TGTGCCAGCAGGGAAACAGGGGCGGGAATCTCTGGCTACACCTTC. V gene TRBV5-6 combines with J gene TRBJ1-2; 7 bases align to TRBD1. V shed 5 bases, J shed 7 bases, and the junction held 14 bases outside the gene matches. Germline lookup yields CDR1 SGHDT and CDR2 YYEEEE. The CDR3 consists of 15 residues.

This clone was picked up one time. The CDR3 nucleotides read TGTGCCAGCTCACCAAGGGCCCCGGGACAGCGAAATGAAAAACTGTTTTTT. Translating gives CASSPRAPGQRNEKLFF. V gene TRBV18 combines with J gene TRBJ1-4; 7 bases align to TRBD1. The CDR3 is 17 residues long. The germline V gene has CDR1 KGHSH and CDR2 LQKENI. After removal of 2 bases from V and 5 bases from J, the junction contained 11 bases not matched to a gene.

V is TRBV6-2 or TRBV6-3 and J is TRBJ2-2; 8 bases align to TRBD1. This CDR3 is built from 15 residues. V lost 5 bases to trimming and J lost 0 bases; unmatched junction nucleotides: 2. The germline V gene has CDR1 MNHEY and CDR2 SVGEGT. CDR3 residues: CASSRTGSNTGELFF. The CDR3 coding sequence is TGTGCCAGCAGTCGGACAGGGTCGAACACCGGGGAGCTGTTTTTT.

Details on this clone: Other DNA sequences of this sample code for an identical CDR3. The chain combines TRBV18 with TRBJ1-4; the match to TRBD1 covers 10 bases. Trimming cost V 5 bases and J 8 bases; bases outside gene matches: 2. The CDR3 spans 13 residues. Germline lookup yields CDR1 KGHSH and CDR2 LQKENI. CDR3 sequence (DNA): TGTGCCAGCTCAACGGACAGGGGGGAAAAACTGTTTTTT. This gives the protein CASSTDRGEKLFF.

This chain uses TRBV6-2 or TRBV6-3 with TRBJ1-2, with D maybe TRBD1 (5 bases). Germline V CDR1 and CDR2: MNHEY, SVGEGT. The CDR3 runs to 13 residues. The germline V and J ends were trimmed by 5 bases and 4 bases, with 11 bases remaining between them. CDR3 DNA: TGTGCCAGCAGTCGCGGGACGGGCTATGGCTACACCTTC. It specifies CASSRGTGYGYTF.

The chain is built from TRBV5-1 and TRBJ2-5; 10 bases line up with TRBD2. Germline-derived CDR1 and CDR2 are SGHRS and YFSETQ. Losses at the gene ends were 0 bases for V and 0 bases for J; bases not matched to a gene: 2. This CDR3 has 16 amino acids. DNA for the CDR3: TGCGCCAGCAGCTTGGGGACTAGCGGCTACCAAGAGACCCAGTACTTC. It yields the protein CASSLGTSGYQETQYF. Full variable domain (outside the CDR3, taken from reference TRBV5-1 and TRBJ2-5): KAGVTQTPRYLIKTRGQQVTLSCSPISGHRSVSWYQQTPGQGLQFLFEYFSETQRNKGNFPGRFSGRQFSNSRSEMNVSTLELGDSALYLCASSLGTSGYQETQYFGPGTRLLVL.

This clone was picked up a small number of times. DNA of the CDR3: TGCGCCACCTCCAGAGGGACACAATACGAGCAGTACTTC. It specifies CATSRGTQYEQYF. The gene calls are TRBV4-1 and TRBJ2-7; maybe TRBD1 (6 bases). The length of the CDR3 is 13 residues. The germline V gene encodes CDR1 MGHRA and CDR2 YSYEKL. Trimming removed 10 bases from V and 4 bases from J, with 17 bases in between.